This TCR beta chain is from a study of T cell responses to AZD1222 COVID-19 vaccine. Study summary: Second-dose intervals near 4 or 12 weeks were combined.

On this clone itself: Its antigen remains unknown.

CDR3 length: 14 amino acids. Losses at the gene ends were 3 bases for V and 7 bases for J; bases not matched to a gene: 5. CDR1 DFQATT and CDR2 SNEGSKA come from the germline V gene (reference sequence). General study results and limits: Repertoire sampling occurred only after the peak T cell response. In a largely white British group with more females than males, clonal diversity was possibly underestimated. Spike was spanned by vaccine-associated CD4 TCRs, with dominance at 160-218 and 743-854.

The method was immunoSEQ multiplex PCR; TCRdb's version includes in-frame clones alone and lacks a portion of them. The repertoire holds approximately 150,000 clones, with 85% to 95% as singletons. V usage is TRBV20-1 and J usage is TRBJ2-1; 11 bases align to TRBD2. This TCR derives from an adult in good health. This sample comprised peripheral blood, obtained on day 0 of AZD1222 vaccination. The CDR3 reads CSASSGRALNEQFF. The CDR3 DNA is TGCAGTGCTAGTAGCGGGAGGGCCTTGAATGAGCAGTTCTTC.